The 27 T cell receptor beta chains in this list originate from one sample, sequenced in a study of T cells of healthy individuals. MiXCR, run by TCRdb on the 5' RACE reads, gives a single entry per CDR3 protein. The table records 40,000 to 65,000 distinct CDR3 sequences, about 15% of them present only once. These TCRs come from a human donor in good health.

Ten or more counts support this clonotype. CDR3 amino acids: CASSYGAGANSYNEQFF. CDR3 nucleotide sequence: TGTGCCAGCAGCTATGGGGCGGGAGCGAACTCCTACAATGAGCAGTTCTTC. This chain connects TRBV7-2 to TRBJ2-1, with 7 bases identical to TRBD2. This CDR3 comprises 17 residues. The V segment lost 4 bases and the J segment 0 bases; nucleotides outside the gene matches: 9. Germline V gene sequence: CDR1 SGHTA, CDR2 FQGNSA.

The chain uses TRBV20-1 and TRBJ2-5; D uncertain. CDR3 length: 12 residues. Germline V gene data show CDR1 as DFQATT and CDR2 as SNEGSKA (reference sequence). V was clipped by 3 bases and J by 5 bases, with 10 bases between them. The CDR3 sequence: CSASAGRETQYF. DNA for the CDR3: TGCAGTGCTAGCGCCGGGCGGGAGACCCAGTACTTC.

Turning to this clonotype: An end of the junction differs from the germline gene, which may be a read error. The chain employs TRBV4-2 and TRBJ2-2; no reliable D call. Germline CDR1 and CDR2: LGHNA and YNFKEQ. The CDR3 has 16 residues. CDR3 region: CASSQVVISSTGELFF. The CDR3 nucleotides are TGCGCCAGCAGCCAAGTTGTTATCTCATCCACCGGGGAGCTGTTTTTT.

This CDR3 reads CASSERSNQPQHF. In DNA, the CDR3 is TGTGCCAGCAGTGAACGGAGCAATCAGCCCCAGCATTTT. The chain employs TRBV6-1 and TRBJ1-5; D unresolved. The CDR3 is made up of 13 amino acids. Germline V lookup: CDR1 MNHNS, CDR2 SASEGT. Trimming took off 2 bases at V and 1 base at J, with 3 bases between the two ends.

This clonotype was recorded at least ten times. The J gene is TRBJ2-5, the V gene TRBV7-3; TRBD2 aligns across 8 bases. From germline, CDR1 is SGHTA and CDR2 FQGTGA. The V segment lost 2 bases and the J segment 2 bases; nucleotides outside the gene matches: 7. CDR3 length: 16 residues. DNA of the CDR3: TGTGCCAGCAGCTTAGGTGGTAGCGGGGAACAAGAGACCCAGTACTTC. The encoded protein is CASSLGGSGEQETQYF.

The V call is TRBV7-2, the J call TRBJ2-7; the match to TRBD1 covers 8 bases. The germline gives CDR1 SGHTA, CDR2 FQGNSA. J lost 4 bases, V lost 5 bases, and 10 bases had no gene match. The CDR3 loop spans 15 amino acids. The CDR3 DNA follows: TGTGCCAGCAGCCCTGAAAGACAGGGGAGGTACGAGCAGTACTTC. This translates into CASSPERQGRYEQYF. Full variable domain (missing parts from reference TRBV7-2 and TRBJ2-7): GAGVSQSPSNKVTEKGKDVELRCDPISGHTALYWYRQSLGQGLEFLIYFQGNSAPDKSGLPSDRFSAERTGGSVSTLTIQRTQQEDSAVYLCASSPERQGRYEQYFGPGTRLTVT.

On this clonotype: An end of the junction does not agree with germline; a read error may underlie this. This sequence joins TRBV12-3 or TRBV12-4 and TRBJ1-1; D ambiguous. CDR3 length equals 11 residues. CDR3 coding DNA: TGTGCCAGCATTTTATCCACTGAAGCTTTCTTT. Residues: CASILSTEAFF.

This clonotype was counted many times. The chain uses TRBV4-2 and TRBJ1-4; D is perhaps TRBD1 (5 bases). The CDR3 totals 18 residues. Germline assignment: CDR1 LGHNA and CDR2 YNFKEQ. Trimming left V 0 bases short and J 1 base short, with 15 bases between. CDR3 residues: CASSQDIGRRGTNEKLFF. CDR3 in DNA: TGTGCCAGCAGCCAAGATATTGGGCGGAGGGGAACTAATGAAAAACTGTTTTTT.

This clonotype was detected ten times or more. The V gene is TRBV20-1, the J gene TRBJ2-1; 12 bases line up with TRBD2. This CDR3 is built from 15 residues. After removal of 4 bases from V and 6 bases from J, the junction contained 7 bases not matched to a gene. Germline CDR1 is DFQATT and CDR2 is SNEGSKA (reference sequence). The CDR3 nucleotides read TGCAGTGCTAACCCGACTAGCGGGAGCACCAATGAGCAGTTCTTC. Amino acids: CSANPTSGSTNEQFF.

The chain recombines TRBV7-2 with TRBJ1-1; no definite D call. CDR1 and CDR2 (germline): SGHTA, FQGNSA. The CDR3 consists of 14 residues. The ends were cut back, 6 bases at V and 6 bases at J, with 17 bases in the middle. DNA of the CDR3: TGTGCCAGCAGTCCACCGAGCCTTTATCCTGAAGCTTTCTTT. Translated, it gives CASSPPSLYPEAFF.

This clonotype showed up many times. V and J are TRBV11-2 and TRBJ2-1, with D maybe TRBD2 (5 bases). Per the germline V gene, CDR1 is SGHAT and CDR2 is FQNNGV. V was trimmed by 2 bases and J by 2 bases, leaving 10 bases between them. This CDR3 spans 15 amino acids. In DNA form, the CDR3 reads TGTGCCAGCAGCTTAATGGCGGGCGCCTACAATGAGCAGTTCTTC. Amino acids: CASSLMAGAYNEQFF.

The V call is TRBV5-1, the J call TRBJ1-2; D gene ambiguous. Trimming took 5 bases from V and 0 from J, leaving 14 bases between them. Germline CDR1 reads SGHRS; CDR2 reads YFSETQ. The CDR3 is made up of 15 amino acids. CDR3 region: CASSDPRTANYGYTF. The CDR3 region has the DNA TGCGCCAGCAGTGACCCCAGGACGGCTAACTATGGCTACACCTTC.

In this sample, this clonotype turned up a few times. The chain joins TRBV6-6 to TRBJ2-4; 8 bases agree with TRBD1. In germline, CDR1 is MNHNY, CDR2 SVGAGI (reference sequence). The CDR3 is 15 residues long. V gave up 0 bases and J gave up 6 bases; unmatched junction bases: 4. The chain's CDR3 is CASSYSGQGRNIQYF. DNA for the CDR3: TGTGCCAGCAGTTACTCAGGACAGGGCCGAAACATTCAGTACTTC.

Ten or more counts support this clonotype. V gene TRBV20-1 combines with J gene TRBJ2-2; D possibly corresponds to TRBD2 (7 bases). The CDR3 spans 15 residues. Looked up from germline, CDR1 is DFQATT and CDR2 is SNEGSKA (reference sequence). The V and J ends lost 4 bases and 0 bases respectively, with 12 bases between them. The CDR3 spells CSAIRGASNTGELFF. The CDR3, as DNA: TGCAGTGCTATCCGGGGGGCATCGAACACCGGGGAGCTGTTTTTT.

The chain carries TRBV13 and TRBJ2-7; 7 bases fit TRBD2. With V trimmed by 5 bases and J by 5 bases, 12 bases remained unmatched. The CDR3 has 15 residues. CDR1 and CDR2 from the germline V gene are PRHDT and FYEKMQ (reference sequence). The CDR3 DNA reads as TGTGCCAGCAGCAGCATGGACACGGGGAGGGACGAGCAGTACTTC. Amino acid sequence: CASSSMDTGRDEQYF.

This clonotype was found a few times. The chain is built from TRBV12-3 or TRBV12-4 and TRBJ2-1; maybe TRBD2 (5 bases). The CDR3 sequence is 14 residues long. Trimming removed 2 bases from V and 3 bases from J, with 8 bases in between. CDR3 sequence (DNA): TGTGCCAGCAGTTTATGGGGAGACTACAATGAGCAGTTCTTC. This translates into CASSLWGDYNEQFF.

In this sample, this clonotype turned up many times. The rearrangement joins TRBV3-1 to TRBJ1-6; D not resolved. The germline V gene encodes CDR1 LGHDT and CDR2 YNNKEL (reference sequence). V was cut by 4 bases and J by 10 bases, with 23 bases left in between. The CDR3 sequence is 17 residues long. CDR3 bases: TGTGCCAGCAGCCCCCCGGGATCTCTTGGGAGGAAGTCACCCCTCCACTTT. Its translation is CASSPPGSLGRKSPLHF.

This clonotype appeared a few times. The chain links TRBV3-1 to TRBJ1-1; 8 bases align to TRBD1. CDR3 length: 15 amino acids. CDR1 is LGHDT and CDR2 is YNNKEL in the germline V gene (reference sequence). V trimming: 1 base; J trimming: 3 bases; junction bases outside the gene matches: 4. The CDR3 DNA sequence: TGTGCCAGCAGCCAAGGACAGGGGTTCGACACTGAAGCTTTCTTT. Its protein is CASSQGQGFDTEAFF.

This clonotype was seen only a few times. V gene TRBV4-1 combines with J gene TRBJ1-1; 7 bases are a match to TRBD1. CDR1 and CDR2 (germline): MGHRA, YSYEKL. The CDR3 has 11 amino acids. J gave up 5 bases and V 6 bases, and 0 bases lay outside the gene matches. CDR3 residues: CASRTGTEAFF. CDR3 DNA sequence: TGCGCCAGCAGGACAGGGACTGAAGCTTTCTTT.

This clonotype was observed many times. V is TRBV29-1 and J is TRBJ1-4, with 8 positions matching TRBD1. In germline, CDR1 is SQVTM, CDR2 ANQGSEA. This CDR3 spans 14 amino acids. V was pared by 5 bases and J by 2 bases, with 4 bases of the junction left unmatched. This CDR3 reads CSVTGGSTNEKLFF. CDR3 DNA sequence: TGCAGCGTTACAGGGGGGTCTACTAATGAAAAACTGTTTTTT.

The CDR3 DNA reads as TGTGCCAGCAGCTTGGAGAAGGGATGGAACACTGAAGCTTTCTTT. This translates into CASSLEKGWNTEAFF. The chain recombines TRBV5-4 with TRBJ1-1, with D hard to call. V lost 0 bases, J lost 1 base, and 10 bases lay in between. Germline CDR1 SGHNT, CDR2 YYREEE (reference sequence). CDR3 size: 15 residues.

The V and J genes are TRBV20-1 and TRBJ2-3; 13 nucleotides match TRBD2. The germline CDR1 and CDR2 sequences are DFQATT and SNEGSKA (reference sequence). This CDR3 has 18 residues. Germline trimming cut 6 bases from V and 0 bases from J; bases unmatched to any gene: 12. This CDR3 reads CSASLAGGRGVSTDTQYF. The CDR3, as DNA: TGCAGTGCCTCACTAGCGGGAGGGCGGGGGGTAAGCACAGATACGCAGTATTTT.

This clonotype was recorded many times. The V gene is TRBV27, the J gene TRBJ2-3; maybe TRBD1 (5 bases). CDR1 MNHEY and CDR2 SMNVEV come from the germline V gene (reference sequence). The CDR3 consists of 16 residues. Trimming pared 5 bases from V and 0 bases from J, leaving 15 bases between. CDR3 residues: CASSLRQTLSTDTQYF. In DNA form, the CDR3 reads TGTGCCAGCAGTCTCAGACAGACCCTTAGCACAGATACGCAGTATTTT.

On this clonotype: This may be a read error, as it is one base from a much larger clone. This chain connects TRBV10-3 to TRBJ2-3, with a possible D match to TRBD2 (6 bases). CDR3 length: 15 amino acids. CDR1 and CDR2 from the germline V gene are ENHRY and SYGVKD. Trimming took off 3 bases at V and 7 bases at J, with 17 bases between the two ends. The CDR3 DNA sequence: TGTGCCATCAGTGAAGAGAGTAACGGGAGATATACGCAGTATTTT. Encoded protein: CAISEESNGRYTQYF.

This clonotype was found many times. This chain connects TRBV19 to TRBJ1-6; TRBD1 matches at 7 bases. CDR1 is LNHDA and CDR2 is SQIVND in the germline V gene (reference sequence). Trimming took 1 base from V and 7 from J; bases not matched to a gene: 1. This CDR3 comprises 14 residues. The CDR3 DNA sequence: TGTGCCAGTAGTATAGTAGGGGGCAATTCACCCCTCCACTTT. Its translation is CASSIVGGNSPLHF.

V gene TRBV5-1 combines with J gene TRBJ2-5; D could derive from TRBD1 or TRBD2 (6 bases each). Germline V CDR1 and CDR2: SGHRS, YFSETQ. The ends were cut back, 6 bases at V and 2 bases at J, with 14 bases in the middle. CDR3 length: 14 residues. The CDR3 nucleotides read TGCGCCAGCACGGGGGCTTCTGATCAAGAGACCCAGTACTTC. This encodes CASTGASDQETQYF.

This clonotype was observed a handful of times. The chain recombines TRBV7-2 with TRBJ1-6, with D hard to call. This CDR3 contains 12 residues. The germline CDR1 and CDR2 sequences are SGHTA and FQGNSA. The V end lost 3 bases, the J end lost 10 bases, and 7 bases lay between the germline ends. This CDR3 reads CASSFNTSPLHF. In DNA form, the CDR3 reads TGTGCCAGCAGCTTCAACACCTCACCCCTCCACTTT.